This entry concerns a single T cell receptor beta chain. The antigen remains unidentified. The sample comes from a study of shared clonotypes between healthy human individuals. General study findings and limits: Donor clonotype sharing was expected to depend on sequencing depth.

Naive CD8 cells lacked CD45RO, underwent positive selection for CCR7 and left out terminally differentiated effector memory CD45RA+ cells. Generated by immunoSEQ multiplex PCR, the TCRdb table keeps only in-frame clones and is missing some. The table includes under 2,000,000 clones, about 95% detected once. Per the germline V gene, CDR1 is MGHRA and CDR2 is YSYEKL. This CDR3 spans 15 amino acids. The ends were cut back, 4 bases at V and 2 bases at J, with 15 bases in the middle. Input material: naive CD8+ T cells sorted from blood. This receptor was obtained from a man aged 18 to 29 in good health. The genes are TRBV4-1 and TRBJ2-7; TRBD1 or TRBD2 may be the D gene (5 bases each). CDR3 sequence reads: CASSRTGTDTYEQYF. The DNA for the CDR3 is TGCGCCAGCAGCCGAACCGGGACGGATACCTACGAGCAGTACTTC.